Listed below are T cell receptor beta chains from one sample, sequenced in a study of human T cells and chemical hapten exposure. From the RACE reads, TCRdb called clonotypes with MiXCR, one entry per CDR3 protein. The table has roughly 380,000 distinct CDR3 sequences, more than 5% seen once. This material consisted of whole blood, taken in connection with sensitization to the hapten diphenylcyclopropenone (DPC). The source is a woman aged 18 to 35 with alopecia areata. Some clones in this sample may be carry-over from other donors' samples. Both conserved end residues are part of each CDR3. Fields, in order: J gene, clone size, D gene, V gene, CDR3 protein, CDR3 DNA. A D gene is named only where the DNA matches it firmly. Not every row has a clone size; where given, it reads once, few, many or a size class.

J: TRBJ2-5; size: many; D: TRBD1; V: TRBV29-1; CDR3: CSVGTGLQETQYF; DNA: TGCAGCGTCGGGACAGGGCTACAAGAGACCCAGTACTTC
J: TRBJ1-2; size: .; D: TRBD1; V: TRBV12-3/TRBV12-4; CDR3: CASRSGQGLNYGYTF; DNA: TGTGCCAGCAGAAGCGGACAGGGCCTAAACTATGGCTACACCTTC
J: TRBJ2-3; size: few; D: .; V: TRBV27; CDR3: CASHSRGDPSTDTQYF; DNA: TGTGCCTCTCATTCCCGCGGGGACCCTAGCACAGATACGCAGTATTTT
J: TRBJ2-3; size: few; D: .; V: TRBV12-5; CDR3: CASGVGGSADTQYF; DNA: TGTGCTAGTGGCGTAGGTGGCAGCGCAGATACGCAGTATTTT
J: TRBJ2-3; size: .; D: .; V: TRBV5-1; CDR3: CASSSPRTYPRF; DNA: TGCGCCAGCAGCTCCCCCAGGACCTACCCACGGTTT
J: TRBJ2-2; size: .; D: TRBD2; V: TRBV28; CDR3: CASSLSQRGPNTGELFF; DNA: TGTGCCAGCAGTTTATCCCAGCGGGGGCCGAACACCGGGGAGCTGTTTTTT
J: TRBJ1-2; size: .; D: TRBD1; V: TRBV3-1; CDR3: CASSLQGAQVDGYTF; DNA: TGTGCCAGCAGCCTACAGGGGGCGCAGGTAGATGGCTACACCTTC
J: TRBJ2-7; size: .; D: .; V: TRBV6-2/TRBV6-3; CDR3: CASSYSQESLPYEQYF; DNA: TGTGCCAGCAGTTACTCACAGGAGTCACTCCCCTACGAGCAGTACTTC
J: TRBJ1-5; size: .; D: .; V: TRBV5-6; CDR3: CASSFSPGRTYSNQPQHF; DNA: TGTGCCAGCAGCTTCAGTCCGGGACGGACGTATAGCAATCAGCCCCAGCATTTT
J: TRBJ2-5; size: many; D: .; V: TRBV5-1; CDR3: CASSLGDSQETQYF; DNA: TGCGCCAGCAGCTTGGGGGACTCCCAAGAGACCCAGTACTTC
J: TRBJ1-3; size: .; D: .; V: TRBV7-2; CDR3: CASSLDGAAGNTIYF; DNA: TGTGCCAGCAGCTTAGATGGGGCGGCTGGAAACACCATATATTTT